What follows is one TCR beta chain and its context. This record belongs to a study of OX40 agonist ivuxolimab in advanced cancers. This CDR3 is built from 15 residues. The germline gives CDR1 SGHAT, CDR2 FQNNGV. V was clipped by 3 bases and J by 2 bases, with 13 bases between them. Assay used: immunoSEQ multiplex PCR; TCRdb lists only in-frame clones, some missing. This table holds about 52,000 clones, about 85% found once. The clonotype comes from an adult with an advanced solid tumor such as melanoma, head and neck, liver or kidney cancer. The chain is built from TRBV11-2 and TRBJ1-1; D might be TRBD1 (6 bases). The material was CD4+ or CD8+ T cells sorted from blood, obtained in a trial of the OX40 agonist ivuxolimab. The CDR3: CASSFWGRGNTEAFF. In nucleotides, the CDR3 is TGTGCCAGCAGCTTCTGGGGCAGGGGAAACACTGAAGCTTTCTTT.